Each of the 30 T cell receptor beta chains below was sequenced from the same sample in a study of vaccination effects on CD4 cells after COVID-19. Sequencing used immunoSEQ multiplex PCR; TCRdb keeps in-frame clones, though not all of them. The profile shows 55,000 to 75,000 clones, roughly 78% of them singletons. Peptide-pool stimulation followed by sequencing identified expanded antigen-specific CD4+ clonotypes in the ViraFEST assay. Culture lasted roughly eleven days before CD4+ T cell isolation. Negative nucleocapsid antibody tests before and after vaccination confirmed no previous SARS-CoV-2 infection. Which antigens these TCRs recognize remains unknown. The starting material was CD4+ T cells from PBMCs cultured with HCoV-OC43 spike peptides, obtained before COVID-19 vaccination. Subset defined: HCoV-OC43 spike overlapping peptide pool stimulation. Receptors originate from a human donor who received a COVID-19 vaccine.

This clone was found a few times. This chain uses TRBV7-8 with TRBJ1-2; 8 bases agree with TRBD1. Per the germline V gene, CDR1 is SGHVS and CDR2 is FQNEAQ. Losses at the gene ends were 5 bases for V and 6 bases for J; bases not matched to a gene: 11. This CDR3 has 15 residues. The CDR3 reads CASSARTGIVDGYTF. CDR3 DNA: TGTGCCAGCAGCGCCCGGACAGGGATAGTAGATGGCTACACCTTC.

The chain is built from TRBV18 and TRBJ2-5, with D perhaps TRBD1 (6 bases). Per the germline V gene, CDR1 is KGHSH and CDR2 is LQKENI. Trimming stripped 2 bases from V and 3 bases from J, with 7 bases between. The CDR3 has 13 residues. The CDR3 spells CASSPYREETQYF. The CDR3 nucleotides are TGTGCCAGCTCACCATACAGGGAAGAGACCCAGTACTTC.

This sequence joins TRBV6-1 and TRBJ1-6; 11 nucleotides match TRBD1. Germline loops: CDR1 MNHNS, CDR2 SASEGT. CDR3 length equals 17 residues. Losses at the gene ends were 2 bases for V and 8 bases for J; bases not matched to a gene: 8. CDR3 bases: TGTGCCAGCAGTGAACTAACCGGACAGGGGGCTTATTCACCCCTCCACTTT. Amino acid sequence: CASSELTGQGAYSPLHF.

V and J are TRBV11-2 and TRBJ2-5; 10 bases map to TRBD2. The CDR3 spans 15 residues. Trimming removed 3 bases from V and 2 bases from J; junction bases left unmatched: 3. Germline V CDR1 and CDR2: SGHAT, FQNNGV. The CDR3, as DNA: TGTGCCAGCAGCTTTAGCGGGGGGAGACAAGAGACCCAGTACTTC. Encoded protein: CASSFSGGRQETQYF.

V and J are TRBV12-5 and TRBJ2-3; unclear D gene. Germline V CDR1 and CDR2: LGHNT, FRNRAP. V lost 2 bases and J lost 0, with 6 bases in between. The CDR3 is 14 amino acids. The DNA of the CDR3 is TGTGCTAGTGGTTTGACACCTAGCACAGATACGCAGTATTTT. It specifies CASGLTPSTDTQYF.

The V and J genes are TRBV18 and TRBJ1-2; no firm D call. V gave up 0 bases and J gave up 2 bases, with 7 bases separating them. Looked up from germline, CDR1 is KGHSH and CDR2 is LQKENI. The length of the CDR3 is 14 residues. Here the CDR3 reads CASSPPTLNYGYTF. The CDR3 nucleotides read TGTGCCAGCTCACCACCGACACTGAACTATGGCTACACCTTC.

The V and J genes are TRBV18 and TRBJ2-1, with 7 nucleotides matching TRBD1. This CDR3 is built from 16 residues. The trim removed 5 bases at V and 3 bases at J, leaving 10 bases unmatched. Germline V gives CDR1 KGHSH, CDR2 LQKENI. Written as DNA, the CDR3 is TGTGCCAGCTCAGGGCTACCAGGGGGTGGCTACAATGAGCAGTTCTTC. Amino acids: CASSGLPGGGYNEQFF.

This chain connects TRBV30 to TRBJ1-1; D remains ambiguous. Looked up from germline, CDR1 is GTSNPN and CDR2 is SVGIG (reference sequence). CDR3 length: 14 amino acids. The ends were cut back, 0 bases at V and 5 bases at J, with 13 bases in the middle. CDR3 sequence: CAWSVDTLTTEAFF. The CDR3 DNA follows: TGTGCCTGGAGTGTCGATACCTTAACGACTGAAGCTTTCTTT. The full variable domain, rest sourced from reference TRBV30 and TRBJ1-1, is SQTIHQWPATLVQPVGSPLSLECTVEGTSNPNLYWYRQAAGRGLQLLFYSVGIGQISSEVPQNLSASRPQDRQFILSSKKLLLSDSGFYLCAWSVDTLTTEAFFGQGTRLTVV.

This clone was recorded only once. The rearrangement uses TRBV5-1 and TRBJ2-3; TRBD2 agrees at 13 bases. The trim removed 1 base at V and 5 bases at J, leaving 10 bases unmatched. CDR1 and CDR2 from the germline V gene are SGHRS and YFSETQ. The CDR3 is 18 residues long. The CDR3 loop reads CASSLQPRLAGGGDTQYF. The CDR3 region has the DNA TGCGCCAGCAGCTTGCAGCCCCGACTAGCGGGGGGCGGAGATACGCAGTATTTT.

In DNA, the CDR3 is TGTGCCAGCATTGGGCACAATGAGCAGTTCTTC. Its protein product is CASIGHNEQFF. The V gene is TRBV6-5, the J gene TRBJ2-1; no clear D. V was pared by 7 bases and J by 5 bases, with 6 bases between. CDR3 size: 11 residues. Germline CDR1 reads MNHEY; CDR2 reads SVGAGI.

The chain employs TRBV2 and TRBJ2-3; 8 bases align to TRBD1. J lost 3 bases, V lost 4 bases, and 3 bases had no gene match. The CDR3 has 14 residues. Germline-derived CDR1 and CDR2 are SNHLY and FYNNEI. CDR3 DNA: TGTGCCAGCAGTGGACAGGGGATTACAGATACGCAGTATTTT. Residues: CASSGQGITDTQYF.

The rearrangement links TRBV2 to TRBJ2-4; 16 bases match TRBD2. Germline values: CDR1 SNHLY, CDR2 FYNNEI. The CDR3 consists of 20 residues. Trimming cost V 2 bases and J 0 bases; bases outside gene matches: 7. The CDR3 here is CASSELRGLAGGVAKNIQYF. Written as DNA, the CDR3 is TGTGCCAGCAGTGAATTGCGGGGACTAGCGGGGGGGGTAGCCAAAAACATTCAGTACTTC.

CDR3 sequence (DNA): TGTGCCAGCAGTTACTCTCCCCTGAGCGAGCAGTTCTTC. Translated, it gives CASSYSPLSEQFF. This sequence joins TRBV6-5 and TRBJ2-1; D uncertain. Germline V gives CDR1 MNHEY, CDR2 SVGAGI. The CDR3 is 13 amino acids. V gave up 0 bases and J gave up 10 bases, with 10 bases separating them.

The chain uses TRBV2 and TRBJ2-2, with D maybe TRBD2 (6 bases). From germline, CDR1 is SNHLY and CDR2 FYNNEI. CDR3 length equals 15 residues. V dropped 11 bases and J dropped 1 base, with 17 bases sitting between them. CDR3 loop: CASHVGDLNTGELFF. The CDR3 DNA sequence: TGTGCCTCTCATGTCGGGGACTTGAACACCGGGGAGCTGTTTTTT.

The rearrangement uses TRBV28 and TRBJ2-3, with D perhaps TRBD1 or TRBD2 (5 bases each). The CDR3 loop spans 15 amino acids. Deletions cut 6 bases from V and 2 bases from J, with 15 bases between. Germline values: CDR1 MDHEN, CDR2 SYDVKM. In nucleotides, the CDR3 is TGTGCCAGCAGGGGTAGAGGGGTAAACACAGATACGCAGTATTTT. As protein: CASRGRGVNTDTQYF.

The rearrangement joins TRBV27 to TRBJ2-7; 8 bases fit TRBD2. This CDR3 spans 13 amino acids. V was pared by 2 bases and J by 3 bases, with 0 bases of the junction left unmatched. In germline, CDR1 is MNHEY, CDR2 SMNVEV (reference sequence). The CDR3 nucleotides are TGTGCCAGCAGTTTAGCGGGGGGCTACGAGCAGTACGTC. Its translation: CASSLAGGYEQYV.

The rearrangement uses TRBV30 and TRBJ1-3; no definite D call. With 2 bases removed from V and 0 bases from J, the gap between germline ends came to 8 bases. This CDR3 has 14 amino acids. Looked up from germline, CDR1 is GTSNPN and CDR2 is SVGIG (reference sequence). The CDR3 loop is CAWSSGNSGNTIYF. In nucleotides, the CDR3 is TGTGCCTGGAGTTCCGGGAACTCTGGAAACACCATATATTTT. Full variable domain (missing parts from reference TRBV30 and TRBJ1-3): SQTIHQWPATLVQPVGSPLSLECTVEGTSNPNLYWYRQAAGRGLQLLFYSVGIGQISSEVPQNLSASRPQDRQFILSSKKLLLSDSGFYLCAWSSGNSGNTIYFGEGSWLTVV.

The chain uses TRBV5-4 and TRBJ2-2, with D possibly being TRBD1 (6 bases). Germline values: CDR1 SGHNT, CDR2 YYREEE (reference sequence). The ends were cut back, 4 bases at V and 7 bases at J, with 14 bases in the middle. This CDR3 region has 14 residues. CDR3 nucleotide sequence: TGTGCCAGCAGCACACAGGGTTCTGGCGGGGAGCTGTTTTTT. It yields the protein CASSTQGSGGELFF.

This clone showed up just a few times. The chain links TRBV24-1 to TRBJ2-1; 12 nucleotides match TRBD2. The CDR3 runs to 16 residues. V lost 3 bases, J lost 5 bases, and 4 bases stayed unmatched. Germline V gene lookup returns CDR1 KGHDR and CDR2 SFDVKD. The CDR3 protein is CATSDLTSGGHNEQFF. DNA for the CDR3: TGTGCCACCAGTGATCTCACTAGCGGGGGGCACAATGAGCAGTTCTTC.

The chain carries TRBV9 and TRBJ2-1, with 10 bases aligning to TRBD2. J gave up 1 base and V 4 bases, and 5 bases lay outside the gene matches. CDR3 length: 16 amino acids. Germline loops: CDR1 SGDLS, CDR2 YYNGEE. The DNA for the CDR3 is TGTGCCAGCAGCCCAGCTAGCGGGGGTTCCTACAATGAGCAGTTCTTC. Its protein product is CASSPASGGSYNEQFF.

This clone has more than one count but fewer than ten. The chain links TRBV10-1 to TRBJ2-1; 11 bases agree with TRBD2. Germline V gene lookup returns CDR1 WNHNN and CDR2 SYGVQD (reference sequence). The length of the CDR3 is 15 residues. The V and J ends lost 0 bases and 7 bases, in that order; junction bases with no gene match: 2. The CDR3 region is CASSESTSGVNEQFF. The CDR3 DNA is TGCGCCAGCAGTGAGTCGACTAGCGGGGTGAATGAGCAGTTCTTC.

This clone was detected only a few times. V gene TRBV29-1 combines with J gene TRBJ1-6; D might be TRBD1 (5 bases). Trimming removed 7 bases at V and 6 bases at J, with 19 bases between. CDR1 SQVTM and CDR2 ANQGSEA come from the germline V gene. CDR3 length: 15 amino acids. As DNA, the CDR3 is TGCAGCGACGAGGGAGGGGATCGGGGTAATTCACCCCTCCACTTT. The encoded protein is CSDEGGDRGNSPLHF.

The chain is built from TRBV7-2 and TRBJ1-6, with D possibly matching TRBD1 (5 bases). Trimming removed 5 bases from V and 9 bases from J, with 14 bases in between. The CDR3 totals 14 residues. Germline lookup yields CDR1 SGHTA and CDR2 FQGNSA. The CDR3 nucleotides read TGTGCCAGCAGCGGAAGGGGTGGAGGTTCACCCCTCCACTTT. The encoded protein is CASSGRGGGSPLHF.

V gene TRBV2 combines with J gene TRBJ1-5, with D perhaps matching TRBD1 (5 bases). V lost 10 bases and J lost 3, with 16 bases in between. The germline V gene has CDR1 SNHLY and CDR2 FYNNEI. The CDR3 length is 14 residues. CDR3 amino acids: CATRTQVYNQPQHF. CDR3 sequence (DNA): TGTGCCACCCGAACACAGGTTTACAATCAGCCCCAGCATTTT.

This rearrangement joins TRBV6-5 to TRBJ1-5; 9 bases are shared with TRBD1. Trimming cost V 8 bases and J 5 bases; bases outside gene matches: 1. Germline CDR1 reads MNHEY; CDR2 reads SVGAGI. The CDR3 spans 12 residues. The CDR3 here is CASRTGDQPQHF. DNA for the CDR3: TGTGCCAGCCGGACAGGGGATCAGCCCCAGCATTTT.

DNA of the CDR3: TGTGCCATCAGCCCCCGGACTAGCGGGGGATCAGATACGCAGTATTTT. Translating gives CAISPRTSGGSDTQYF. The V call is TRBV10-3, the J call TRBJ2-3; 13 bases fit TRBD2. Per the germline V gene, CDR1 is ENHRY and CDR2 is SYGVKD. The junction had 7 bases not matched to a gene; V was cut back by 6 bases and J by 4 bases. CDR3 length equals 16 residues.

J is TRBJ2-5 and V is TRBV5-1; the match to TRBD1 covers 11 bases. Germline CDR1 SGHRS, CDR2 YFSETQ. The CDR3 extends over 15 amino acids. Losses at the gene ends were 0 bases for V and 4 bases for J; bases not matched to a gene: 2. The CDR3, as DNA: TGCGCCAGCAGCTTGGTTGGGACAGGGGGAGAGACCCAGTACTTC. Its translation is CASSLVGTGGETQYF.

The rearrangement links TRBV5-1 to TRBJ2-5; D possibly matches TRBD1 or TRBD2 (5 bases each). The CDR3 loop spans 15 amino acids. The germline CDR1 and CDR2 sequences are SGHRS and YFSETQ. The germline V and J ends were trimmed by 1 base and 1 base, with 11 bases remaining between them. CDR3 sequence reads: CASSLPGTVQETQYF. The CDR3 region has the DNA TGCGCCAGCAGCTTGCCAGGGACCGTCCAAGAGACCCAGTACTTC.

This clone was recorded once. The chain recombines TRBV5-1 with TRBJ2-3; D gene ambiguous. The CDR3 covers 13 residues. Trimming pared 4 bases from V and 9 bases from J, leaving 15 bases between. Germline V lookup: CDR1 SGHRS, CDR2 YFSETQ. The CDR3 is CASSLTEYGTQYF. CDR3 nucleotides: TGCGCCAGCAGCCTAACGGAGTACGGGACGCAGTATTTT. The whole variable domain, remainder taken from reference TRBV5-1 and TRBJ2-3, is KAGVTQTPRYLIKTRGQQVTLSCSPISGHRSVSWYQQTPGQGLQFLFEYFSETQRNKGNFPGRFSGRQFSNSRSEMNVSTLELGDSALYLCASSLTEYGTQYFGPGTRLTVL.

This rearrangement joins TRBV24-1 to TRBJ1-5, with 11 bases that match TRBD1. Losses at the gene ends were 9 bases for V and 3 bases for J; bases not matched to a gene: 9. The CDR3 sequence is 16 residues long. From germline, CDR1 is KGHDR and CDR2 SFDVKD. The CDR3 nucleotides are TGTGCCACCGCCCCCCGGGACAGGGGGACCAATCAGCCCCAGCATTTT. This translates into CATAPRDRGTNQPQHF.